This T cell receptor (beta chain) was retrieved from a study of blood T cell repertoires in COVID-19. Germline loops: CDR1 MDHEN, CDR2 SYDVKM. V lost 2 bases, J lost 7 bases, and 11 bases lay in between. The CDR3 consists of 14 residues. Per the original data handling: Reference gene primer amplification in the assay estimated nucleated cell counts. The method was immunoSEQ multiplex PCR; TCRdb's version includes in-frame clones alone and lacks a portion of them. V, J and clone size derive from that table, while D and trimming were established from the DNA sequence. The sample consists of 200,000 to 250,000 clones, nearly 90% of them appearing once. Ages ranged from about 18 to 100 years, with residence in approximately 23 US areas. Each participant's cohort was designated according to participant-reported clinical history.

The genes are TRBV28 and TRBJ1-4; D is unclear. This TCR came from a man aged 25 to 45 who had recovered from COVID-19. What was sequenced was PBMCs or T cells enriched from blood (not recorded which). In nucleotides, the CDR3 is TGTGCCAGCAGTTTAGACACGCGAATTGAAAAACTGTTTTTT. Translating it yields CASSLDTRIEKLFF.